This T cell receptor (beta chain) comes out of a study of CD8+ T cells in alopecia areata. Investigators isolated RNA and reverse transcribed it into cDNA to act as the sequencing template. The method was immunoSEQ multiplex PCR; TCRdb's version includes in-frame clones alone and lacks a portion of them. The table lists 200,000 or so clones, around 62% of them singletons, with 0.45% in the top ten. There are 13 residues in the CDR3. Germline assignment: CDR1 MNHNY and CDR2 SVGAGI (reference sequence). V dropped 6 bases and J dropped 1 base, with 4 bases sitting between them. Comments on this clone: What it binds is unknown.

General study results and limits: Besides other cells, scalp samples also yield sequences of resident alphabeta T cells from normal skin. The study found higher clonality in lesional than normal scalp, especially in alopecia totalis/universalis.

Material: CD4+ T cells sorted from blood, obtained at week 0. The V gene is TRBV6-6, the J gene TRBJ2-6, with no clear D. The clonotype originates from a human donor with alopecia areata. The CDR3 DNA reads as TGTGCCAGCAGGTGGTCTGGGGCCAACGTCCTGACTTTC. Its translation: CASRWSGANVLTF.